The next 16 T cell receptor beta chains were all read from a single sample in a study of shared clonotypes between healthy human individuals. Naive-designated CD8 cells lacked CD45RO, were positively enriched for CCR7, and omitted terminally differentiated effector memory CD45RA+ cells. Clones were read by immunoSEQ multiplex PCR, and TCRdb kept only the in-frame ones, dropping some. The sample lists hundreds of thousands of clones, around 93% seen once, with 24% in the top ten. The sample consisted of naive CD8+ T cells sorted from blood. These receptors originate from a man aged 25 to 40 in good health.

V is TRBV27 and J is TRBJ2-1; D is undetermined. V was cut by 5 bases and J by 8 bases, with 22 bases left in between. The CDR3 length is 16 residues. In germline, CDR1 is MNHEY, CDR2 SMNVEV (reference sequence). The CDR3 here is CASSLPPRPTGHEQFF. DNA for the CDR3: TGTGCCAGCAGTCTCCCCCCCAGGCCTACGGGTCATGAGCAGTTCTTC.

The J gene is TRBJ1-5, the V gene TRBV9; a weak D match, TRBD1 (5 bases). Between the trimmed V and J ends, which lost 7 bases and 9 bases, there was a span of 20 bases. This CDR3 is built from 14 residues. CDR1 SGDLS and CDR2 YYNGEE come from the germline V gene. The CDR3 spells CASAPGTTSGPQHF. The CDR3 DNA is TGTGCCAGCGCTCCCGGGACCACAAGTGGGCCCCAGCATTTT.

Here the CDR3 reads CASSSPPGLEYNEQFF. The CDR3 coding sequence is TGTGCCAGCAGCTCGCCCCCGGGACTCGAATACAATGAGCAGTTCTTC. V usage is TRBV7-9 and J usage is TRBJ2-1; a weak D match, TRBD2 (6 bases). CDR1 SEHNR and CDR2 FQNEAQ come from the germline V gene (reference sequence). The CDR3 is 16 amino acids. Trimming removed 4 bases from V and 4 bases from J, with 17 bases in between.

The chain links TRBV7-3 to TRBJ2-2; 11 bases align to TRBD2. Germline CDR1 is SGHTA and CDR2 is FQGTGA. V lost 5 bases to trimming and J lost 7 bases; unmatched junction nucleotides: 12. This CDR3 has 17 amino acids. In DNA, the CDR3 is TGTGCCAGCAGCCAATCCGTAGCGGGAGGGAGGAGCGGGGAGCTGTTTTTT. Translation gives CASSQSVAGGRSGELFF.

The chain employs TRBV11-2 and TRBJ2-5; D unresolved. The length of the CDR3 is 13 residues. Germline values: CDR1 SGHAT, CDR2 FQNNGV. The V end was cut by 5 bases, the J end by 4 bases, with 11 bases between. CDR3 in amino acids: CASSTDAPETQYF. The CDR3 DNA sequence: TGTGCCAGCAGCACGGACGCGCCAGAGACCCAGTACTTC.

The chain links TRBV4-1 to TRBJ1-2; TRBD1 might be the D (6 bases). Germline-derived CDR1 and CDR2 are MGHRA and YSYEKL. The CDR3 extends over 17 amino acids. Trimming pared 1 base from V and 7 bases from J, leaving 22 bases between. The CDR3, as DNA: TGCGCCAGCAGCCAAGCTTCAGGACAGCTGGTGGATGGTGGCTACACCTTC. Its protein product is CASSQASGQLVDGGYTF.

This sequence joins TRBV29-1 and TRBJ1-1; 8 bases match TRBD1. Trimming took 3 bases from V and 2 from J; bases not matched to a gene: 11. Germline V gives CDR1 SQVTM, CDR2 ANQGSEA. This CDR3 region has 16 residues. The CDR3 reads CSVDTKGTGDNTEAFF. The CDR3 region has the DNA TGCAGCGTTGACACCAAGGGGACAGGAGACAACACTGAAGCTTTCTTT.

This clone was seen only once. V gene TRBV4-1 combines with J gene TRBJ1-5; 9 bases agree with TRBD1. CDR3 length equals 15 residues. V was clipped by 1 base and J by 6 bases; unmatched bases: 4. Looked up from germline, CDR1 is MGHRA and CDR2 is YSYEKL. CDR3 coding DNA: TGCGCCAGCAGCCAAGGTGGACAGGGGATTCAGCCCCAGCATTTT. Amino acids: CASSQGGQGIQPQHF.

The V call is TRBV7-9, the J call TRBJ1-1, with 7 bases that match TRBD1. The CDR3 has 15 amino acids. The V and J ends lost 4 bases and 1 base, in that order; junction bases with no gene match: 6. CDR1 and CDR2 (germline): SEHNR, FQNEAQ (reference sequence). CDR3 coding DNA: TGTGCCAGCAGCTCACTGGGACAGAGGAACACTGAAGCTTTCTTT. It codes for CASSSLGQRNTEAFF.

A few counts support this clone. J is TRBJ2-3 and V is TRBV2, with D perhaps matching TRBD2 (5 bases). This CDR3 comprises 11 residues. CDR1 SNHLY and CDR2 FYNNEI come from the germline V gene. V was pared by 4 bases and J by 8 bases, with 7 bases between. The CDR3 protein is CASSGAGTQYF. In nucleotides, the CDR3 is TGTGCCAGCAGTGGGGCGGGTACGCAGTATTTT. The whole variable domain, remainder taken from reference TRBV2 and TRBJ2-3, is EPEVTQTPSHQVTQMGQEVILRCVPISNHLYFYWYRQILGQKVEFLVSFYNNEISEKSEIFDDQFSVERPDGSNFTLKIRSTKLEDSAMYFCASSGAGTQYFGPGTRLTVL.

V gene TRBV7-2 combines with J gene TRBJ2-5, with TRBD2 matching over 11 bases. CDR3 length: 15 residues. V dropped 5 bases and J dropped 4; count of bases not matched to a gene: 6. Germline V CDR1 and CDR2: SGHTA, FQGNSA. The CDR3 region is CASSQTSGSLETQYF. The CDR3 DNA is TGTGCCAGCAGCCAAACTAGCGGGAGTTTAGAGACCCAGTACTTC.

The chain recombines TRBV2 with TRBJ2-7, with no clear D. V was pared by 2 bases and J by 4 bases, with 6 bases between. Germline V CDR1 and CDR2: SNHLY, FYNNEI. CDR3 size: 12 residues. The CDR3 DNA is TGTGCCAGCAGTGAATCCACTTACGAGCAGTACTTC. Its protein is CASSESTYEQYF.

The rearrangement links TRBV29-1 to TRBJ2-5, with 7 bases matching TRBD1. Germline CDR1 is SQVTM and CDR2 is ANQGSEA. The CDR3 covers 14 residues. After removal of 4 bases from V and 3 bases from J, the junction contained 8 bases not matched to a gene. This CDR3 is CSVVLGQGEETQYF. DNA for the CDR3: TGCAGCGTTGTCCTCGGGCAGGGGGAAGAGACCCAGTACTTC. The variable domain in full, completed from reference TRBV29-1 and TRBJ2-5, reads SAVISQKPSRDICQRGTSLTIQCQVDSQVTMMFWYRQQPGQSLTLIATANQGSEATYESGFVIDKFPISRPNLTFSTLTVSNMSPEDSSIYLCSVVLGQGEETQYFGPGTRLLVL.

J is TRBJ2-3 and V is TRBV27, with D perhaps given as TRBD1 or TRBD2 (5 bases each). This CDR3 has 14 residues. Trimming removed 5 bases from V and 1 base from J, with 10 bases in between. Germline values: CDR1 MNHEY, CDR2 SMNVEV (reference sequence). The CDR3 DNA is TGTGCCAGCAGTATGTTGGGGGGCACAGATACGCAGTATTTT. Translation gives CASSMLGGTDTQYF.

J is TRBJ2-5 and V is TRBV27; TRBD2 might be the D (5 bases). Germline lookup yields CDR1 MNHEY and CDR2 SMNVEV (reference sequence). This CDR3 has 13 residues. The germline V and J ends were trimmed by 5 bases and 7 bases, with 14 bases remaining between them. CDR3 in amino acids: CASSPGLGRTQYF. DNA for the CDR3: TGTGCCAGCAGTCCTGGTCTAGGGAGGACCCAGTACTTC.

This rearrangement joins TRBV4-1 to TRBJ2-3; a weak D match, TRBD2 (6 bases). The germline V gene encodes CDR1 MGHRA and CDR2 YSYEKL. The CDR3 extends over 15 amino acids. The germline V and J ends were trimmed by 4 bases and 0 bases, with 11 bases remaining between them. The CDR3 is CASSPWGRSTDTQYF. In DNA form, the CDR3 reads TGCGCCAGCAGCCCGTGGGGGAGGAGCACAGATACGCAGTATTTT.